This TCR beta chain was recorded in a study of T cell responses to AZD1222 COVID-19 vaccine. Libraries were prepared by immunoSEQ multiplex PCR; TCRdb keeps only in-frame clonotypes and omits some of them. Of about 160,000 clones in the sample, about 90% were seen once. Remarks on this clone: Its specificity is not known.

Study-wide results and caveats: Close to half of spike-specific TCRs reportedly recognize unmutated variant regions. None of the repertoires were sampled until the peak T cell response had passed. Dominant CD4 TCR responses targeted spike regions 160-218 and 743-854. Elevations in Spike-specific TCR breadth and depth followed administration of two AZD1222 doses.

Trimming took 6 bases from V and 6 from J; bases not matched to a gene: 6. The CDR3 contains 13 residues. Looked up from germline, CDR1 is SNHLY and CDR2 is FYNNEI. This receptor was taken from an adult who received the AZD1222 COVID-19 vaccine. J is TRBJ1-1 and V is TRBV2; 8 bases fit TRBD1. The material sequenced was peripheral blood, taken 28 days after the second AZD1222 dose. CDR3 protein: CASRMTGDAEAFF. The CDR3 nucleotides are TGTGCCAGCAGAATGACAGGGGACGCTGAAGCTTTCTTT.